This record concerns one TCR beta chain sequence. Germline CDR1 and CDR2: SEHNR and FQNEAQ (reference sequence). Between the trimmed V and J ends, which lost 1 base and 2 bases, there was a span of 9 bases. The CDR3 runs 14 residues. The data belong to a study of blood T cell repertoires in COVID-19. TCRdb keeps only in-frame clones here, not all; method: immunoSEQ multiplex PCR. The sample contains around 25,000 clones, about 91% of which appear only once. The chain joins TRBV7-9 to TRBJ2-7; a weak D match, TRBD2 (5 bases). Specimen: peripheral blood. This sequence originates from a human donor with active COVID-19. The donor label of this sample is uncertain. The CDR3 spells CASSLVSGTYEQYF. CDR3 sequence (DNA): TGTGCCAGCAGCTTAGTGAGCGGTACCTACGAGCAGTACTTC.